This T cell receptor beta chain comes out of a study of blood T cell repertoires in COVID-19. The wider study: Sites across the United States, Italy and Spain contributed samples from acute and convalescent COVID-19.

CDR1 and CDR2 (germline): MNHEY, SVGEGT. The CDR3 length is 12 residues. Trimming removed 5 bases from V and 0 bases from J, with 2 bases in between. Clones were sequenced by immunoSEQ multiplex PCR, and TCRdb holds only the in-frame ones, with some missing. Of 25,000 to 35,000 clones detected, 90% appear once; the ten largest clones hold around 8.2%. This sequence joins TRBV6-2 or TRBV6-3 and TRBJ1-3; D gene ambiguous. The sequence came from a man aged 70 or older with active or convalescent COVID-19. The sequenced material came from peripheral blood. This chain's CDR3 is CASSRSGNTIYF. In DNA form, the CDR3 reads TGTGCCAGCAGTCGCTCTGGAAACACCATATATTTT.